These 30 T cell receptor beta chains originate from one sample sequenced in a study of human CD8 memory T cell subsets. TCR beta was sequenced from UMI-tagged 5' RACE libraries. TCRdb reprocessed the 5' RACE reads and stores each CDR3 protein as one record, lacking DNA. The listing contains about 10,000 distinct CDR3 sequences. The sequenced sample consisted of CD8+ stem-like memory T cells (TSCM and TCM) sorted from PBMCs. The subset was: stem-like memory CD8 T cells (TSTEM), CCR7+ PD-1- TIGIT-. Receptor source: a human donor in good health.

The rearrangement links TRBV15 to TRBJ2-7. This CDR3 is built from 14 residues. The germline gives CDR1 LNHNV, CDR2 YYDKDF (reference sequence). CDR3 residues: CATSREEQNYEQYF.

V and J are TRBV7-2 and TRBJ2-3; TCRdb's assignment of TRBD2 cannot be checked, as there is no DNA. CDR1 and CDR2 (germline): SGHTA, FQGNSA. The CDR3 is 16 residues long. The CDR3 is CASSSLAVASTDTQYF.

The chain has TRBV5-1 and TRBJ1-2; the D gene TCRdb calls, TRBD1, cannot be checked with no DNA. The CDR3 runs 14 residues. Germline V CDR1 and CDR2: SGHRS, YFSETQ. This chain's CDR3 is CASSLYQGTDGYTF.

This chain uses TRBV7-3 with TRBJ2-1; as DNA is missing, the TRBD1 call by TCRdb cannot be tested. Germline lookup yields CDR1 SGHTA and CDR2 FQGTGA. The CDR3 spans 16 residues. CDR3 in amino acids: CASSSVGLSSYNEQFF.

Considering frequency, this clonotype is medium-sized. V and J are TRBV7-6 and TRBJ2-1. The CDR3 extends over 16 amino acids. The germline gives CDR1 SGHVS, CDR2 FNYEAQ. The CDR3 loop reads CASSSILAASYNEQFF. Combining the CDR3 with reference TRBV7-6 and TRBJ2-1 gives the whole variable domain GAGVSQSPRYKVTKRGQDVALRCDPISGHVSLYWYRQALGQGPEFLTYFNYEAQQDKSGLPNDRFSAERPEGSISTLTIQRTEQRDSAMYRCASSSILAASYNEQFFGPGTRLTVL.

The CDR3 reads CASSFLPPGTDTQYF. This sequence joins TRBV7-8 and TRBJ2-3; TCRdb's D call of TRBD1 is untestable without DNA. Germline CDR1 and CDR2: SGHVS and FQNEAQ. The CDR3 consists of 15 residues.

V and J are TRBV7-8 and TRBJ2-7; TCRdb selects TRBD1, and the lack of DNA leaves this call unchecked. CDR3 length equals 14 residues. CDR1 and CDR2 from the germline V gene are SGHVS and FQNEAQ. The CDR3 spells CASSAGQGKNEQYF.

CDR3 protein: CASSPGTVGNEQFF. This chain joins TRBV11-3 and TRBJ2-1; TCRdb indicates TRBD1, and absent DNA this call remains unverified. This CDR3 is 14 amino acids long. Germline V gives CDR1 SGHNT, CDR2 YENEEA.

The chain has TRBV5-4 and TRBJ2-2; the D call of TRBD1 rests on TCRdb alone, since no DNA is present to check it. The V gene's germline CDR1 is SGHNT and CDR2 YYREEE (reference sequence). The CDR3 is 13 amino acids. The CDR3 sequence: CASRVDGIGELFF.

The chain recombines TRBV3-1 with TRBJ2-7; the TCRdb D gene call, TRBD2, has no DNA to confirm it. This CDR3 region has 15 residues. CDR1 and CDR2 from the germline V gene are LGHDT and YNNKEL (reference sequence). The CDR3 reads CASSQAIAGGHEQYF.

This chain connects TRBV2 to TRBJ2-7; no DNA is available, so the TRBD1 call from TCRdb remains unchecked. The V gene's germline CDR1 is SNHLY and CDR2 FYNNEI. This CDR3 is 14 amino acids long. CDR3 sequence: CATVLETGGREQYF.

The chain carries TRBV12-3 or TRBV12-4 and TRBJ2-5. The CDR3 covers 12 residues. The CDR3 is CASSFDEETQYF.

The chain couples TRBV28 to TRBJ2-2; TCRdb lists TRBD2, though no DNA is available to test this call. CDR3 length: 14 amino acids. In germline, CDR1 is MDHEN, CDR2 SYDVKM. CDR3 sequence: CASSLYRGVGELFF.

V usage is TRBV20-1 and J usage is TRBJ2-1; lacking DNA, the TRBD1 call made by TCRdb goes unchecked. The CDR3 is 12 amino acids. The germline V gene has CDR1 DFQATT and CDR2 SNEGSKA (reference sequence). CDR3 loop: CSARDRGFKQFF.

V is TRBV9 and J is TRBJ1-1. CDR1 and CDR2 from the germline V gene are SGDLS and YYNGEE. The CDR3 spans 14 residues. The CDR3 sequence: CASSVGTGSTEAFF.

The V and J genes are TRBV20-1 and TRBJ2-3; no DNA is available, so the TRBD2 call from TCRdb remains unchecked. Germline CDR1 is DFQATT and CDR2 is SNEGSKA (reference sequence). This CDR3 region has 16 residues. The CDR3 sequence is CSARDYAGVETDTQYF.

The chain employs TRBV5-5 and TRBJ1-1; TCRdb designates TRBD1, a call that cannot be tested without DNA. The CDR3 is made up of 11 amino acids. CDR1 is SGHKS and CDR2 is YYEKEE in the germline V gene (reference sequence). The CDR3 spells CASSRGTEAFF.

The J gene is TRBJ2-7, the V gene TRBV12-3 or TRBV12-4. This CDR3 has 14 amino acids. CDR3 residues: CASSLLSGWGEQYF.

The V call is TRBV4-1, the J call TRBJ1-2. This CDR3 is built from 16 residues. Germline CDR1 reads MGHRA; CDR2 reads YSYEKL. This CDR3 reads CASSSSSTGANYGYTF.

CDR3 region: CASKGRYTDTQYF. This sequence joins TRBV5-1 and TRBJ2-3; the TRBD2 assignment by TCRdb is unverifiable without DNA. Germline CDR1 and CDR2: SGHRS and YFSETQ. This CDR3 contains 13 residues.

This clonotype counts as medium-sized by frequency. J is TRBJ1-2 and V is TRBV10-2; TCRdb's D gene call, TRBD1, goes unchecked for lack of DNA. Germline V gene sequence: CDR1 WSHSY, CDR2 SAAADI. The CDR3 contains 13 residues. CDR3 sequence reads: CASSEYGTYGYTF.

The chain uses TRBV7-2 and TRBJ2-1. The CDR3 consists of 15 residues. Per the germline V gene, CDR1 is SGHTA and CDR2 is FQGNSA. This chain's CDR3 is CASSLGPGSYNEQFF.

This sequence joins TRBV6-2 or TRBV6-3 and TRBJ2-1; with no DNA, the TCRdb D assignment of TRBD2 cannot be verified. The germline V gene has CDR1 MNHEY and CDR2 SVGEGT. The CDR3 has 13 residues. The CDR3 here is CASSHLAANEQFF.

This chain joins TRBV11-2 and TRBJ2-3. Germline values: CDR1 SGHAT, CDR2 FQNNGV. The CDR3 contains 11 residues. CDR3 residues: CASSLVGTQYF.

The chain combines TRBV29-1 with TRBJ2-2; TCRdb's D gene call, TRBD2, goes unchecked for lack of DNA. The CDR3 covers 14 residues. Germline V CDR1 and CDR2: SQVTM, ANQGSEA. The CDR3 sequence is CSVLPGGPTGELFF.

The chain joins TRBV4-1 to TRBJ2-7. This CDR3 has 15 residues. Germline CDR1 is MGHRA and CDR2 is YSYEKL. The CDR3 loop reads CASSQDRRSTYEQYF.

Judged by frequency, this clonotype is medium-sized. The chain recombines TRBV5-1 with TRBJ1-4. This CDR3 comprises 17 residues. Germline CDR1 reads SGHRS; CDR2 reads YFSETQ. CDR3 residues: CASSRSSTLATNEKLFF.

V and J are TRBV5-6 and TRBJ1-2. Per the germline V gene, CDR1 is SGHDT and CDR2 is YYEEEE. This CDR3 comprises 13 residues. CDR3 sequence: CASSSGPNYGYTF.

The V call is TRBV5-8, the J call TRBJ2-1. The CDR3 consists of 14 residues. CDR1 and CDR2 from the germline V gene are SGHTS and YDEGEE. CDR3 sequence reads: CASSYRGSYNEQFF.

This rearrangement joins TRBV7-9 to TRBJ2-3; TCRdb calls TRBD1, which cannot be checked without DNA. There are 15 residues in the CDR3. CDR1 and CDR2 from the germline V gene are SEHNR and FQNEAQ (reference sequence). CDR3 loop: CASSPIRDSTDTQYF.